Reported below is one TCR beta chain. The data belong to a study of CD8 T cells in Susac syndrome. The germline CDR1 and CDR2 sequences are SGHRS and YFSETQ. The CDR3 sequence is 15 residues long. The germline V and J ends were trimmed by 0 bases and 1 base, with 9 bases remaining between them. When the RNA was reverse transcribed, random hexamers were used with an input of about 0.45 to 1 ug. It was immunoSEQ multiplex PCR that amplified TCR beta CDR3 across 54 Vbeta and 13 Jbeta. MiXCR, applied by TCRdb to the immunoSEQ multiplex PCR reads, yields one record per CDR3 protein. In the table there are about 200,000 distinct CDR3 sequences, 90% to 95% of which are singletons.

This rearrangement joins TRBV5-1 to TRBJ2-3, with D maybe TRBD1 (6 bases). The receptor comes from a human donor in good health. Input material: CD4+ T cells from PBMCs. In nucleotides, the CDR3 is TGCGCCAGCAGCTTGGAGAACAGGGGCACAGATACGCAGTATTTT. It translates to CASSLENRGTDTQYF.